The T cell receptor beta chain under discussion was sequenced for a study of technical replicates of blood from four donors. The CDR3 totals 17 residues. V shed 5 bases, J shed 3 bases, and the junction held 10 bases outside the gene matches. Germline CDR1 and CDR2: SGDLS and YYNGEE. Here immunoSEQ multiplex PCR was the method, and the copy in TCRdb shows in-frame clones only, minus some. Of some 62,000 clones detected, around 87% appear once; the ten largest clones hold over 4.5%. V is TRBV9 and J is TRBJ2-2; 10 positions agree with TRBD2. This sequence was found in a human donor in good health. Some clones in this sample may be carry-over from other donors' samples. Material for sequencing was PBMCs. This chain's CDR3 is CASRRGLAGADTGELFF. DNA of the CDR3: TGTGCCAGCAGACGCGGCCTAGCGGGGGCCGACACCGGGGAGCTGTTTTTT. Using reference TRBV9 and TRBJ2-2 for the parts outside the CDR3, the full variable domain is DSGVTQTPKHLITATGQRVTLRCSPRSGDLSVYWYQQSLDQGLQFLIQYYNGEERAKGNILERFSAQQFPDLHSELNLSSLELGDSALYFCASRRGLAGADTGELFFGEGSRLTVL.